This T cell receptor beta chain was found in a study of OX40 agonist ivuxolimab in advanced cancers. Clones were read by immunoSEQ multiplex PCR, and TCRdb kept only the in-frame ones, dropping some. The data contain 95,000 to 120,000 clones, around 90% of them singletons. V shed 2 bases and J shed 6 bases, with 11 bases lying between them. The CDR3 has 13 amino acids. Per the germline V gene, CDR1 is SGHNT and CDR2 is YYREEE (reference sequence). This specimen consisted of CD4+ or CD8+ T cells sorted from blood, obtained in a trial of the OX40 agonist ivuxolimab. The origin of this receptor is an adult with an advanced solid tumor such as melanoma, head and neck, liver or kidney cancer. This chain links TRBV5-4 with TRBJ1-2; no firm D call. CDR3 in DNA: TGTGCCAGCAGCTTATCGGCCCAGAATGGCTACACCTTC. Translated: CASSLSAQNGYTF.